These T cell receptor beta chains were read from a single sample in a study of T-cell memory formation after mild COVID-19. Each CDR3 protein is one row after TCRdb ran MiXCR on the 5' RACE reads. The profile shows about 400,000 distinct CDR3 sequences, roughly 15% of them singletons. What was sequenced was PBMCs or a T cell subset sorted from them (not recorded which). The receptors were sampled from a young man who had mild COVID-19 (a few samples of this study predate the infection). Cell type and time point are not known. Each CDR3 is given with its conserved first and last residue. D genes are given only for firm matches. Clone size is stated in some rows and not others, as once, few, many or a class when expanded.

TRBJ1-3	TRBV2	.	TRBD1	CASRDRGHTIYF	TGTGCCAGCAGGGATAGGGGGCACACCATATATTTT
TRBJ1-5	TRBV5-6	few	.	CASSVFGQPQHF	TGTGCCAGCAGCGTCTTCGGGCAGCCCCAGCATTTT
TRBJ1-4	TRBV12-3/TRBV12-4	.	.	CASSIAGGPNEKLFF	TGTGCCAGCAGTATAGCAGGTGGCCCTAATGAAAAACTGTTTTTT
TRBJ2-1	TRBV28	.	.	CASSLRTSGQFF	TGTGCCAGCAGTTTGCGGACCTCAGGCCAGTTCTTC
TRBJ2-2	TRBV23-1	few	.	CASSPRELFF	TGCGCCAGCAGCCCCAGGGAGCTGTTTTTT
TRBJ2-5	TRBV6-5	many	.	CASSYSETQYF	TGTGCCAGCAGTTACTCGGAGACCCAGTACTTC
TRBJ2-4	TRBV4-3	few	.	CASSQDGGGVQYF	TGCGCCAGCAGCCAAGATGGAGGGGGCGTTCAGTACTTC
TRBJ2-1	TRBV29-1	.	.	CSVGHNEQFF	TGCAGCGTTGGTCACAATGAGCAGTTCTTC
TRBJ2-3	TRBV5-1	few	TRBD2	CASSRRTSGGDTDTQYF	TGCGCCAGCAGCCGGCGGACTAGCGGGGGGGATACAGATACGCAGTATTTT
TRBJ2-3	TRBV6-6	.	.	CASSRPPDWRALTSTDTQYF	TGTGCCAGCAGTCGCCCCCCCGACTGGAGGGCCTTAACTAGCACAGATACGCAGTATTTT
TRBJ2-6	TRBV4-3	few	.	CASSQDLVRAAGANVLTF	TGCGCCAGCAGCCAAGATTTAGTTAGGGCGGCTGGGGCCAACGTCCTGACTTTC
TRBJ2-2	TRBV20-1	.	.	CSARGQNPNTGELFF	TGCAGTGCTAGGGGGCAAAACCCCAACACCGGGGAGCTGTTTTTT
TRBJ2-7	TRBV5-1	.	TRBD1	CASSFGQGDSYEQYF	TGCGCCAGCAGCTTTGGACAGGGGGATTCCTACGAGCAGTACTTC
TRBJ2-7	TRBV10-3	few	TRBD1	CAISDVNRGWGYEQYF	TGTGCCATCAGTGATGTTAACAGGGGATGGGGATACGAGCAGTACTTC
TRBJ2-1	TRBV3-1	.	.	CASSQGQQPYNEQFF	TGTGCCAGCAGCCAAGGCCAACAGCCTTACAATGAGCAGTTCTTC
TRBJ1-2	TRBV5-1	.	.	CASSLAPGHEEGYTF	TGCGCCAGCAGCTTGGCTCCGGGGCACGAGGAGGGCTACACCTTC
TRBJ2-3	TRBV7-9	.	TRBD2	CASSLTGGLDTQYF	TGTGCCAGCAGCTTAACGGGGGGTCTAGATACGCAGTATTTT
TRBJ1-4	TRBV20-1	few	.	CSAASLRDEKLFF	TGCAGTGCTGCCTCCCTCCGGGATGAAAAGCTGTTTTTT
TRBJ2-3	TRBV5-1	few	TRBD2	CASSLPQRGDTQYF	TGCGCCAGCAGCTTGCCCCAGCGGGGAGATACGCAGTATTTT
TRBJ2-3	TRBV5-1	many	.	CASSFLLDTQYF	TGCGCCAGCAGCTTTTTATTGGATACGCAGTATTTT
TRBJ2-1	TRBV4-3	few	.	CASSQEVTHEQFF	TGCGCCAGCAGCCAAGAAGTCACCCATGAGCAGTTCTTC
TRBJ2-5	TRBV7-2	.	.	CASRLGGPQETQYF	TGTGCCAGCAGATTGGGGGGTCCCCAAGAGACCCAGTACTTC
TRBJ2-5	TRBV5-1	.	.	CASALGGMRETQYF	TGCGCCAGCGCCCTTGGGGGGATGAGGGAGACCCAGTACTTC
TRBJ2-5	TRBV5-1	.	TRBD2	CASSARLAGGIQETQYF	TGCGCCAGCAGCGCAAGACTAGCGGGGGGCATCCAAGAGACCCAGTACTTC
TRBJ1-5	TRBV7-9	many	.	CASSQDGNQPQHF	TGTGCCAGCAGCCAGGACGGGAATCAGCCCCAGCATTTT
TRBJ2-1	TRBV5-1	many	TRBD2	CASAGTSGMGEQFF	TGCGCCAGCGCAGGGACTAGCGGGATGGGTGAGCAGTTCTTC
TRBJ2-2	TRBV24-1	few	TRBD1	CATRDRANTGELFF	TGTGCCACCAGGGACAGGGCGAACACCGGGGAGCTGTTTTTT
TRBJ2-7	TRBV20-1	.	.	CSARLREAIVYF	TGCAGTGCTAGATTGAGGGAGGCCATTGTATACTTC
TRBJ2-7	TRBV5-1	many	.	CASSLGSGYEQYF	TGCGCCAGCAGCTTGGGGTCAGGCTACGAGCAGTACTTC
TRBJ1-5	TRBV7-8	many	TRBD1	CASSPRDRSGYSNQPQHF	TGTGCCAGCAGCCCCAGGGACAGGAGTGGATATAGCAATCAGCCCCAGCATTTT
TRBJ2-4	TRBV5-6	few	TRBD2	CASSFSGTSGKNIQYF	TGTGCCAGCAGCTTTTCCGGGACTAGCGGGAAAAACATTCAGTACTTC
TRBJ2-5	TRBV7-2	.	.	CASSLIMGETQYF	TGTGCCAGCAGCTTAATAATGGGGGAGACCCAGTACTTC
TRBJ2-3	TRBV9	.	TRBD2	CASHSGTSTDTQYF	TGTGCCAGCCATAGCGGGACTAGCACAGATACGCAGTATTTT
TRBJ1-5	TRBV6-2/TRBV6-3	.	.	CASSYSVGSYQPQHF	TGTGCCAGCAGTTACTCGGTTGGATCTTACCAGCCCCAGCATTTT
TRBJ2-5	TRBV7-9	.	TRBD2	CATAQAGGQETQYF	TGTGCCACCGCCCAAGCGGGGGGGCAAGAGACCCAGTACTTC
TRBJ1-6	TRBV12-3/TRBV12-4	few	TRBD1	CASRDRGSPLHF	TGTGCCAGCAGAGACAGGGGTTCACCCCTCCACTTT
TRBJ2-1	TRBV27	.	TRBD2	CASSFLGGSEGQFF	TGTGCCAGCAGTTTCCTGGGGGGGAGTGAGGGGCAGTTCTTC
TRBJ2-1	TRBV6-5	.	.	CASRSVGEQFF	TGTGCCAGCAGGTCGGTAGGCGAGCAGTTCTTC
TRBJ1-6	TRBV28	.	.	CASWDRKGSPLHF	TGTGCCAGTTGGGACCGCAAGGGTTCACCCCTCCACTTT
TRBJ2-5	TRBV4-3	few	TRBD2	CASSQVYQRGGSETQYF	TGCGCCAGCAGCCAAGTTTACCAGCGGGGGGGAAGTGAGACCCAGTACTTC
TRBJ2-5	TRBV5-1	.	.	CASSSAGTYQETQYF	TGCGCCAGCAGCTCCGCAGGGACATACCAAGAGACCCAGTACTTC
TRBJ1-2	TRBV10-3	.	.	CAILQTPTANYGYTF	TGTGCCATCCTCCAGACCCCAACTGCTAACTATGGCTACACCTTC
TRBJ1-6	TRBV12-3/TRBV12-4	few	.	CASSPQRRGSPLHF	TGTGCCAGCAGCCCACAGCGGCGGGGGTCACCCCTCCACTTT
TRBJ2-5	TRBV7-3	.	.	CASSLTGLTETQYF	TGTGCCAGCAGCTTAACGGGGCTAACAGAGACCCAGTACTTC
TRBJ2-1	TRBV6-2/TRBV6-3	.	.	CASSYLGLEEFF	TGTGCCAGCAGTTACTTGGGACTCGAGGAGTTCTTC
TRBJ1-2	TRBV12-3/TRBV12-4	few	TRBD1	CASSPGQPIGGYGYTF	TGTGCCAGCAGCCCGGGACAGCCCATAGGGGGTTATGGCTACACCTTC
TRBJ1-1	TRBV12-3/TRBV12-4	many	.	CASSPYTEAFF	TGTGCCAGCAGCCCGTACACTGAAGCTTTCTTT
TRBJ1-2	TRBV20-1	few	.	CSARDYRADGYTF	TGCAGTGCTAGAGATTACAGGGCGGATGGCTACACCTTC
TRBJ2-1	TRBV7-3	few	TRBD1	CASSPGQGGDEQFF	TGTGCCAGCAGCCCGGGACAGGGTGGCGATGAGCAGTTCTTC
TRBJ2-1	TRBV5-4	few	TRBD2	CASSSMGGESYNEQFF	TGTGCCAGCAGCTCGATGGGGGGGGAATCCTACAATGAGCAGTTCTTC
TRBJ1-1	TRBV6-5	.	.	CASSTQAQPNTEAFF	TGTGCCAGCAGTACCCAAGCGCAGCCGAACACTGAAGCTTTCTTT